A single TCR beta chain is shown here with its context. Its cognate antigen is unknown. The data were obtained in a study of T cell responses to AZD1222 COVID-19 vaccine. Findings and caveats of the study: Vaccine-associated CD4 TCRs spanned spike, dominant at 160-218 and 743-854. Unmutated variant regions are reportedly the target of nearly half of TCRs that are spike-specific. Baseline serostatus was positive in only six AZD1222 recipients. Clonal diversity may have been underestimated, and the donors were mostly white British, with more females than males.

The assay was immunoSEQ multiplex PCR, and TCRdb's table has in-frame clones only and misses some. This table has 140,000 to 150,000 clones, about 94% appearing once. The input for sequencing was peripheral blood, taken on day 0 of AZD1222 vaccination. The sequence was collected from an adult in good health.

CDR3 amino acids: CASSLPGLALYEQYF. CDR3 coding DNA: TGTGCCAGCAGCCTACCGGGACTAGCTCTCTACGAGCAGTACTTC. This sequence joins TRBV5-6 and TRBJ2-7, with 9 positions matching TRBD2. Germline CDR1 and CDR2: SGHDT and YYEEEE. V dropped 4 bases and J dropped 3; count of bases not matched to a gene: 8. The length of the CDR3 is 15 residues.